Below are 2 T cell receptor beta chains sequenced from a single sample in a study of blood T cell repertoires in COVID-19 (dated by TCRdb to about 2020). Libraries were built with the immunoSEQ multiplex PCR assay. Sourced from immuneACCESS, this table was stored by TCRdb with only in-frame sequences that have V and J called. A share of the clones is absent; for the studies checked, an unresolved V gene accounts for under half, and the remainder has no known explanation. The sample table holds some 190,000 clones, of which about four fifths were seen once. Roughly 9.6% of the sample is in the top ten clones. The sample was peripheral blood. All receptors derive from a woman between 40 and 50 years old with COVID-19, enrolled during active disease.

The genes are TRBV16 and TRBJ2-7; no firm D call. V was clipped by 4 bases and J by 2 bases, with 9 bases between them. The CDR3 totals 13 residues. Germline lookup yields CDR1 KGHSY and CDR2 FQNENV. In DNA, the CDR3 is TGTGCCAGCAGCCCATCATCTACCTACGAGCAGTACTTC. This sequence encodes CASSPSSTYEQYF.

The V gene is TRBV7-9, the J gene TRBJ2-1; a possible D gene is TRBD1 (6 bases). Trimming shortened V by 5 bases and J by 5 bases, and 13 bases separated the two germline ends. This CDR3 has 14 amino acids. Germline CDR1 and CDR2: SEHNR and FQNEAQ (reference sequence). CDR3 amino acids: CASSGRQVNNEQFF. CDR3 bases: TGTGCCAGCAGCGGACGACAGGTGAACAATGAGCAGTTCTTC.